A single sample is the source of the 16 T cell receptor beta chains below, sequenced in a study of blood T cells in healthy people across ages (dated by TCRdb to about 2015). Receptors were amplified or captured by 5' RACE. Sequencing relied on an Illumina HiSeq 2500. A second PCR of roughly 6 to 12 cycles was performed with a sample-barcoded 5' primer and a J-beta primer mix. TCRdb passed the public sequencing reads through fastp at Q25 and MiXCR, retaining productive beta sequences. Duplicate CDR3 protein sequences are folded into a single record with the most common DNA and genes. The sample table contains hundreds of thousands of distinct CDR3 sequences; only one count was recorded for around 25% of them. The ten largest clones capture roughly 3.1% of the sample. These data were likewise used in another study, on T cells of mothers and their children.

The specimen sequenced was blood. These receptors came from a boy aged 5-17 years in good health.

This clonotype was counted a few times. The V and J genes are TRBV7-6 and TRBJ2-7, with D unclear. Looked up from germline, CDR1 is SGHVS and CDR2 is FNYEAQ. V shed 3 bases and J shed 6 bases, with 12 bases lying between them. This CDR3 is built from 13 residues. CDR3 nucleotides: TGTGCCAGCAGCTTCTTTTTCATCTGCGAGCAGTACTTC. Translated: CASSFFFICEQYF. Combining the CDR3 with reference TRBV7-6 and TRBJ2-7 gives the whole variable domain GAGVSQSPRYKVTKRGQDVALRCDPISGHVSLYWYRQALGQGPEFLTYFNYEAQQDKSGLPNDRFSAERPEGSISTLTIQRTEQRDSAMYRCASSFFFICEQYFGPGTRLTVT.

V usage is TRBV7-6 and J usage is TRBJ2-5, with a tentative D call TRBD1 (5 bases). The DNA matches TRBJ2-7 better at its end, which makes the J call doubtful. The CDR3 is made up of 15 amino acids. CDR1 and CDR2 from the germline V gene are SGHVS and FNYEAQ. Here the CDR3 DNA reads TGTGCCAGCAGCTTAGACGCAGGGCTTTCCTACGAGCAGTACTTC. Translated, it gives CASSLDAGLSYEQYF.

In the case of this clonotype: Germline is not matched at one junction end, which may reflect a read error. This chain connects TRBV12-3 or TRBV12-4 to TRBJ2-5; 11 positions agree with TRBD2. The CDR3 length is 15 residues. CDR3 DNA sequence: TGTGCCTGCAGTCTGCTAGCGGGGGGTGGAGAGACCCAGTACTTC. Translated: CACSLLAGGGETQYF.

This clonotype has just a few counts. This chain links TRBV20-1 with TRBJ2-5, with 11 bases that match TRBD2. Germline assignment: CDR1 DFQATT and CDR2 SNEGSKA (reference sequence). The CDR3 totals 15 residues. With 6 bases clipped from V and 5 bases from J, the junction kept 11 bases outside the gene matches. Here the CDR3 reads CSAPPGTSGMETQYF. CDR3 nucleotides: TGCAGTGCCCCTCCCGGGACTAGCGGTATGGAGACCCAGTACTTC.

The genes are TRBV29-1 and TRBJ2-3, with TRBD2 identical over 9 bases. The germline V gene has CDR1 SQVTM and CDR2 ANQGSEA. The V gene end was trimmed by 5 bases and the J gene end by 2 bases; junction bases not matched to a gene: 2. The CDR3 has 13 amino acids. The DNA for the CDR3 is TGCAGCGTTCTAGCGGGAAACACAGATACGCAGTATTTT. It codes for CSVLAGNTDTQYF.

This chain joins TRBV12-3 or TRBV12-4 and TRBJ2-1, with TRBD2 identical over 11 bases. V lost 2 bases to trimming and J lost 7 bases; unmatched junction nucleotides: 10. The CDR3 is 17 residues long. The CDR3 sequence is CASSLTSGGYHSNEQFF. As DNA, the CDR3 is TGTGCCAGCAGTTTAACTAGCGGGGGCTACCACTCGAATGAGCAGTTCTTC.

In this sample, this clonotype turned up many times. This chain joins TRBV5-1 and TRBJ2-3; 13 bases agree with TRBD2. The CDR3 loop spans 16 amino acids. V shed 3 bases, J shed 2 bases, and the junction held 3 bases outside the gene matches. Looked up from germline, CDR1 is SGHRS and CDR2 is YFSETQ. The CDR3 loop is CASSWTSGGDTDTQYF. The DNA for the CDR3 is TGCGCCAGCAGCTGGACTAGCGGGGGAGACACAGATACGCAGTATTTT.

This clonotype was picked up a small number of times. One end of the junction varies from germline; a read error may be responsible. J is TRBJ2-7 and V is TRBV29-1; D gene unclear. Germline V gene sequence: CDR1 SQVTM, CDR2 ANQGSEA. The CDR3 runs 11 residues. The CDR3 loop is CNVGVGIEQYF. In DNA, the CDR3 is TGCAACGTTGGAGTTGGGATCGAGCAGTACTTC.

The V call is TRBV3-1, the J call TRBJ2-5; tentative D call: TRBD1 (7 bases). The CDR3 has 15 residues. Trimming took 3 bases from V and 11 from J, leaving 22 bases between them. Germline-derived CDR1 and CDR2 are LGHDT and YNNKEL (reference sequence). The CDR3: CASSQTGTHPEEQYF. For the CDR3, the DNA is TGTGCCAGCAGCCAGACAGGGACTCACCCCGAGGAGCAGTACTTC.

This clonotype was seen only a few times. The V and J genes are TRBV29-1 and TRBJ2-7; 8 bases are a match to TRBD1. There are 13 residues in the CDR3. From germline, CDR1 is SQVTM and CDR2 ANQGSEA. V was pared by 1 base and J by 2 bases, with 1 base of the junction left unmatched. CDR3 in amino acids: CSVEGDRTYEQYF. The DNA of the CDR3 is TGCAGCGTTGAAGGGGACAGGACCTACGAGCAGTACTTC.

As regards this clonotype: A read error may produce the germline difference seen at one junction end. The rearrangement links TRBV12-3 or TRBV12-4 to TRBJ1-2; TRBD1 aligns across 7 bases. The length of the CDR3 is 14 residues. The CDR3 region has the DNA TGTGCCAGCAGCTTAGTGACAGGGAACTATGGCTACACCTTC. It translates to CASSLVTGNYGYTF.

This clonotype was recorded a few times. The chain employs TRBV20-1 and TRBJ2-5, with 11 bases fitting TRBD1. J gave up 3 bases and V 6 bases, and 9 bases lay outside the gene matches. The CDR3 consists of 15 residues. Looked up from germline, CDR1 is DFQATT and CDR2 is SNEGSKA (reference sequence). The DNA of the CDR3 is TGCAGTGCGGGGGACAGGGGGAGGGACGAAGAGACCCAGTACTTC. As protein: CSAGDRGRDEETQYF.

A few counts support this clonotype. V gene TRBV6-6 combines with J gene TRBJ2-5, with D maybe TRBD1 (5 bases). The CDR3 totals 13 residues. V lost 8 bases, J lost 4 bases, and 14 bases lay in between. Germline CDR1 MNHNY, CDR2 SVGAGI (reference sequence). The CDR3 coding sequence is TGTGCCAGCGTCGAGCAGGGCCGAGAGACCCAGTACTTC. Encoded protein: CASVEQGRETQYF.

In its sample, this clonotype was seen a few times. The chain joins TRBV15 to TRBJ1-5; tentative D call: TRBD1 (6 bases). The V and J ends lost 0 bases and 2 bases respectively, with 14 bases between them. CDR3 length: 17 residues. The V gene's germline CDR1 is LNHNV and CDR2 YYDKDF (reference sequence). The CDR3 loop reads CATSREGRGGGNQPQHF. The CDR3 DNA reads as TGTGCCACCAGCAGAGAGGGCAGGGGAGGTGGCAATCAGCCCCAGCATTTT. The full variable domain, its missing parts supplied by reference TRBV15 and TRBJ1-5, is DAMVIQNPRYQVTQFGKPVTLSCSQTLNHNVMYWYQQKSSQAPKLLFHYYDKDFNNEADTPDNFQSRRPNTSFCFLDIRSPGLGDTAMYLCATSREGRGGGNQPQHFGDGTRLSIL.

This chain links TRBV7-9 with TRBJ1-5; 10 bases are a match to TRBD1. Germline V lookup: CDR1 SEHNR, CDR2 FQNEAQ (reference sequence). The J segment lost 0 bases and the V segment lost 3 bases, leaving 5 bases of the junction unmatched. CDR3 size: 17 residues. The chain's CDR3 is CASSFRTGGNSNQPQHF. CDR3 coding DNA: TGTGCCAGCAGCTTTAGGACAGGGGGAAATAGCAATCAGCCCCAGCATTTT. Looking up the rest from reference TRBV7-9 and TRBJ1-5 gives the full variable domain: DTGVSQNPRHKITKRGQNVTFRCDPISEHNRLYWYRQTLGQGPEFLTYFQNEAQLEKSRLLSDRFSAERPKGSFSTLEIQRTEQGDSAMYLCASSFRTGGNSNQPQHFGDGTRLSIL.

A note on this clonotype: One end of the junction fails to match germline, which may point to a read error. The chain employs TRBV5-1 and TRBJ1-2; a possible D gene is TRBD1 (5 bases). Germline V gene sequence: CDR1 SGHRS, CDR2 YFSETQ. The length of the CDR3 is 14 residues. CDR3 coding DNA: TGCGCCAGCAGCATCACCGGGACCCCTTATGACTACACCTTC. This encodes CASSITGTPYDYTF.